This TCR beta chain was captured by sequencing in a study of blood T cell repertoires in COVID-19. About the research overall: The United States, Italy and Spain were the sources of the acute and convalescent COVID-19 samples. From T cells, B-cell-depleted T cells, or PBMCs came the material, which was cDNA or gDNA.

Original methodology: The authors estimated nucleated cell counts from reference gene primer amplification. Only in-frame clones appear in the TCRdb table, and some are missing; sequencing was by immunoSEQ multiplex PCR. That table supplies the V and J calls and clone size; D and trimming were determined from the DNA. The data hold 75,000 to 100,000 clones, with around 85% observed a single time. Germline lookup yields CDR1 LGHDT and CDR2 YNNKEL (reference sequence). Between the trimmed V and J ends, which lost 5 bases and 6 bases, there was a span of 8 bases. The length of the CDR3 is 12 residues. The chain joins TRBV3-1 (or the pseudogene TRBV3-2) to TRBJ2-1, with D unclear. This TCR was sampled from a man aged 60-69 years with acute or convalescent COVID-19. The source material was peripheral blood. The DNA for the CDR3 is TGTGCCAGCAGCAGACAAGGCAATGAGCAGTTCTTC. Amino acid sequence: CASSRQGNEQFF.